This record covers a single T cell receptor beta chain. Its antigen is as yet unknown. One entry per CDR3 protein results from TCRdb running MiXCR on the reads. The sample consists of about 58,000 distinct CDR3 sequences, over 15% of them appearing once. The data were taken from a study of T cell repertoires in cytomegalovirus infection. Study in general: HLA-C-restricted CMV epitopes, recently identified, and well-studied HLA-B-restricted ones were used by the study. Through public TCR beta signatures, both CMV infection and matching HLA type were indicated.

This CDR3 is 17 amino acids long. Germline CDR1 SGHTA, CDR2 FQGNSA. The V end lost 6 bases, the J end lost 0 bases, and 17 bases lay between the germline ends. The chain recombines TRBV7-2 with TRBJ2-2; D is uncertain. The receptor was isolated from a human donor in good health (CMV status not recorded). Some clones in this sample may be carry-over from other donors' samples. Specimen: CD8+ T cells from cultured PBMCs, collected from culture after CMV antigen stimulation. For the CDR3, the DNA is TGTGCCAGCAGTTTTAGGCGCTTCACAGCGAACACCGGGGAGCTGTTTTTT. Protein sequence: CASSFRRFTANTGELFF.